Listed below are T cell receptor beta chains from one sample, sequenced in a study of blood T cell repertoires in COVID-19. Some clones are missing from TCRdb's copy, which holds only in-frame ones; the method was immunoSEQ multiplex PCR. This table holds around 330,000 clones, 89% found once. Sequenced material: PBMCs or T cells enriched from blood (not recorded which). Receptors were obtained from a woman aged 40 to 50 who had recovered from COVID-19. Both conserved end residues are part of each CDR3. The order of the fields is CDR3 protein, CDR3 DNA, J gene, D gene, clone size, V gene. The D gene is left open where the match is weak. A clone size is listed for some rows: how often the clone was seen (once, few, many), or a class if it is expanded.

CAISEGTDYGYTF	TGTGCCATCAGTGAAGGAACAGACTATGGCTACACCTTC	TRBJ1-2	-	-	TRBV10-3
CASSRAQGLGEQFF	TGTGCCAGCAGTCGCGCTCAGGGTTTAGGGGAGCAGTTCTTC	TRBJ2-1	-	-	TRBV6-5
CSVEGGQGATYEQYF	TGCAGCGTCGAAGGGGGACAGGGGGCGACCTACGAGCAGTACTTC	TRBJ2-7	TRBD1	-	TRBV29-1
CASSQESPGVGDYGYTF	TGTGCCAGCAGCCAAGAAAGTCCAGGGGTTGGGGACTATGGCTACACCTTC	TRBJ1-2	-	few	TRBV3-1/TRBV3-2
CASSLYRNSYEQYF	TGTGCCAGCAGCTTATACAGGAACTCCTACGAGCAGTACTTC	TRBJ2-7	-	-	TRBV7-2
CAWTPGVKETQYF	TGTGCCTGGACCCCCGGGGTGAAGGAGACCCAGTACTTC	TRBJ2-5	-	-	TRBV30
CAARRGYTDTQYF	TGTGCCGCGAGGAGGGGATACACAGATACGCAGTATTTT	TRBJ2-3	-	-	TRBV2
CASSQGDRDRPEKLFF	TGTGCCAGCAGCCAAGGGGACCGGGACAGGCCAGAAAAACTGTTTTTT	TRBJ1-4	TRBD1	few	TRBV4-2
CASLGLAGGAYNEQFF	TGTGCCAGCTTAGGACTAGCGGGAGGAGCCTACAATGAGCAGTTCTTC	TRBJ2-1	TRBD2	-	TRBV18
CASPLNTEAFF	TGTGCCAGCCCGTTGAACACTGAAGCTTTCTTT	TRBJ1-1	-	-	TRBV6-5
CASSLGGQVSSYNEQFF	TGTGCCAGCAGCTTGGGGGGGCAGGTTAGCTCCTACAATGAGCAGTTCTTC	TRBJ2-1	-	-	TRBV5-4
CAWGTGGTEQYF	TGTGCCTGGGGGACAGGGGGCACCGAGCAGTACTTC	TRBJ2-7	TRBD1	-	TRBV30
CASSLSWTGLQPQHF	TGTGCCAGCAGTTTAAGCTGGACAGGGCTTCAGCCCCAGCATTTT	TRBJ1-5	TRBD1	-	TRBV27
CASSKPLGDTSTDTQYF	TGTGCCAGCAGCAAGCCCCTAGGGGACACTTCCACAGATACGCAGTATTTT	TRBJ2-3	-	-	TRBV21-1
CASSSHRTGGSEQYF	TGTGCCAGCAGCTCCCACCGAACAGGGGGAAGCGAGCAGTACTTC	TRBJ2-7	TRBD1	-	TRBV5-8
CASSPGTGGPYEQYF	TGTGCCAGCAGCCCCGGGACAGGGGGTCCCTACGAGCAGTACTTC	TRBJ2-7	TRBD1	few	TRBV27
CASSTAGTGAYEQYF	TGTGCCAGCAGCACTGCCGGGACAGGGGCCTACGAGCAGTACTTC	TRBJ2-7	TRBD1	-	TRBV5-6
CASSLSRLETQYF	TGTGCCAGCAGTTTATCCAGGCTAGAGACCCAGTACTTC	TRBJ2-5	-	-	TRBV28
CASSIASSGNTIYF	TGTGCCAGTAGTATCGCGAGCTCTGGAAACACCATATATTTT	TRBJ1-3	-	-	TRBV19
CSASGRTGGEQYF	TGCAGTGCTAGTGGTCGGACAGGGGGAGAGCAGTACTTC	TRBJ2-7	TRBD1	-	TRBV20-1
CASEIGGGVKEAFF	TGTGCTAGTGAGATAGGTGGGGGGGTTAAGGAAGCTTTCTTT	TRBJ1-1	-	-	TRBV19
CASSEWDSGTDTQYF	TGTGCCAGCAGTGAATGGGACAGCGGCACAGATACGCAGTATTTT	TRBJ2-3	TRBD1	many	TRBV25-1
CASSLRRRAGNTIYF	TGTGCCAGCAGCTTGCGGCGCAGGGCTGGAAACACCATATATTTT	TRBJ1-3	-	-	TRBV5-8
CASSDQGYEQYF	TGTGCCAGCAGTGACCAGGGGTACGAGCAGTACTTC	TRBJ2-7	-	-	TRBV6-2/TRBV6-3
CAWTEGKGTGNQPQHF	TGTGCCTGGACAGAGGGGAAAGGGACAGGGAATCAGCCCCAGCATTTT	TRBJ1-5	TRBD1	-	TRBV30
CASSWTGTRRDTQYF	TGTGCCAGCAGTTGGACCGGGACACGGAGGGATACGCAGTATTTT	TRBJ2-3	-	-	TRBV28
CAWSPLGRGKDEQFF	TGTGCCTGGAGTCCACTCGGGAGGGGGAAGGATGAGCAGTTCTTC	TRBJ2-1	TRBD2	-	TRBV30